This TCR beta chain was sequenced during a study of siplizumab effects on memory and regulatory T cells. Points from the study as a whole: A major contribution to the alloresponse seemed to be made by naive T cells, which seemed more diverse than memory cells. Siplizumab conditions gave an average of about 70% Treg-derived mappable alloreactive CD4+ clones, versus about 26% for controls. Siplizumab caused a significant drop in alloreactive sequences traceable to unstimulated CD4+ memory cells. Among alloreactive clones, only a minor fraction mapped to unstimulated subsets.

The germline gives CDR1 SNHLY, CDR2 FYNNEI. V was pared by 3 bases and J by 12 bases, with 6 bases between. The length of the CDR3 is 11 residues. This clone occurred a few times. No antigen is known for it. Some clones are missing from TCRdb's copy, which holds only in-frame ones; the method was immunoSEQ multiplex PCR. The sample lists 95,000 to 130,000 clones; approximately 94% were seen once. This chain connects TRBV2 to TRBJ1-6; perhaps TRBD1 as D (5 bases). The clonotype originates from a human donor in good health. Sequenced sample: non-Treg CD4+ T cells sorted from blood. The CDR3 is CASSEDKPLHF. CDR3 nucleotides: TGTGCCAGCAGTGAGGACAAACCCCTCCACTTT.